This T cell receptor beta chain was identified during a study of OX40 agonist ivuxolimab in advanced cancers. Study conclusions and caveats: CD8+ T cells (on average) carried more expanded clones than CD4+ T cells.

Repertoires were generated with immunoSEQ multiplex PCR, while TCRdb's copy carries only in-frame clones and drops some. The table shows nearly 50,000 clones, with around 80% occurring only once. On this clone itself: The antigen is unknown.

The CDR3 runs to 15 residues. The germline V gene encodes CDR1 SGHAT and CDR2 FQNNGV. V gave up 5 bases and J gave up 6 bases, with 18 bases separating them. The sequenced sample was CD4+ or CD8+ T cells sorted from blood, obtained in a trial of the OX40 agonist ivuxolimab. This clonotype originated in an adult with an advanced solid tumor such as melanoma, head and neck, liver or kidney cancer. The V and J genes are TRBV11-2 and TRBJ2-3; D gene ambiguous. This CDR3 is CASSQVIALADTQYF. For the CDR3, the DNA is TGTGCCAGCAGCCAGGTGATAGCCCTCGCGGATACGCAGTATTTT.